A selection of T cell receptor beta chains follows, all from one sample in a study of blood T cells in healthy people across ages. TCRdb fed the 5' RACE reads into MiXCR, producing one record per CDR3 protein. The table lists some 1.5 million distinct CDR3 sequences, 28% of them singletons. Sequencing used blood. Receptors were obtained from a woman younger than 45 in good health. The CDR3 runs from the conserved cysteine through the conserved F or W. Fields, in order: V gene, D gene, clone size, J gene, CDR3 DNA, CDR3 protein. The D gene is left open where the match is weak. The size field is filled for only some rows; it gives once, few, many or a size class.

>TRBV12-3/TRBV12-4|-|-|TRBJ2-1
TGTGCCAGCAGTTTAAGGGTCGGGGAGCAGTTCTTC
CASSLRVGEQFF
>TRBV18|-|few|TRBJ2-5
TGTGCCAGCTCACCATCATGGGGGGACCAAGAGACCCAGTACTTC
CASSPSWGDQETQYF
>TRBV12-3/TRBV12-4|TRBD1|many|TRBJ1-6
TGTGCCAGCAGCGAGACAGGGGGTAATTCACCCCTCCACTTT
CASSETGGNSPLHF
>TRBV6-5|-|many|TRBJ2-4
TGTGCCAGCAGTTACACAACGGACAGCGGACAAAACATTCAGTACTTC
CASSYTTDSGQNIQYF
>TRBV29-1|TRBD1|many|TRBJ2-1
TGCAGTGGACGGGACAGGGGGATCTACAATGAGCAGTTCTTC
CSGRDRGIYNEQFF
>TRBV12-3/TRBV12-4|TRBD1|few|TRBJ2-1
TGTGCCAGCAGTTTCGACAGGGGGCGGAATGAGCAGTTCTTC
CASSFDRGRNEQFF
>TRBV7-7|-|once|TRBJ1-1
TGTGCCAGCAGCGCCCTCGGATCCTCGGTCACTGAAGCTTTCTTT
CASSALGSSVTEAFF
>TRBV20-1|-|-|TRBJ1-2
TGCAGTGCTAGAGATGCCGCGGCCGGCTATGGCTACACCTTC
CSARDAAAGYGYTF
>TRBV7-9|TRBD1|many|TRBJ2-5
TGTGCCAGCAGCCGTGGACAGGGGGCCGGAGAGACCCAGTACTTC
CASSRGQGAGETQYF
>TRBV27|TRBD1|-|TRBJ2-6
TGTGCCAGCAGCCCCTCCTCTCAGGGGGTCCGGCCTGGGGCCAACGTCCTGACTTTC
CASSPSSQGVRPGANVLTF
>TRBV20-1|-|many|TRBJ2-7
TGCAGTGCTGGGGTCGGGAGAACCGAGCAGTACTTC
CSAGVGRTEQYF
>TRBV4-1|-|few|TRBJ2-1
TGCGCCAGCAGCCTTATAGCGGTAACCCAAGGTGAGCAGTTCTTC
CASSLIAVTQGEQFF
>TRBV20-1|-|-|TRBJ2-7
TGCAGTGCTAGGGGCCTACCCTCCTACAATGAGCAGTACTTC
CSARGLPSYNEQYF
>TRBV4-3|TRBD1|few|TRBJ2-5
TGCGCCAGCAACCAACAGACAGGGGAGACCCAGTACTTC
CASNQQTGETQYF
>TRBV5-1|-|many|TRBJ1-4
TGCGCCAGCAGCTTTCGGGGGGAAAAACTGTTTTTT
CASSFRGEKLFF
>TRBV28|-|few|TRBJ1-5
TGTGCCAGCAGTTTATTAGTTTGGGGGGCGGACAATCAGCCCCAGCATTTT
CASSLLVWGADNQPQHF
>TRBV19|TRBD2|few|TRBJ2-3
TGTGCCAGTAGTATGAATAGCGGGAGAGATACGCAGTATTTT
CASSMNSGRDTQYF
>TRBV25-1|-|-|TRBJ1-6
TGTGCCAGCAGTGACGCGTCTTCGACCTGGGGGTCTAATTCACCCCTCCACTTT
CASSDASSTWGSNSPLHF
>TRBV6-5|TRBD2|few|TRBJ2-7
TGTGCCAACAGTTACTCGTTCTCGCGGGGGGACTACGAGCAGTACTTC
CANSYSFSRGDYEQYF
>TRBV20-1|-|-|TRBJ2-5
TGCAGTTCCATCGACAGGATGATCGAGACCCAGTACTTC
CSSIDRMIETQYF
>TRBV29-1|-|-|TRBJ2-7
TGCAGCGTTGAACAGAACTACGGGCAGTACTTC
CSVEQNYGQYF
>TRBV2|-|few|TRBJ2-3
TGTGCCAGCAATAACTTGGGAGATACGCAGTATTTT
CASNNLGDTQYF
>TRBV6-2/TRBV6-3|TRBD2|many|TRBJ2-1
TGTGCCTCCGGGGGGGCCTCCTACAATGAGCAGTTCTTC
CASGGASYNEQFF
>TRBV12-3/TRBV12-4|-|-|TRBJ1-1
TGTGCCAGCAGGTTGGACCGACGAGGCACTGAAGCTTTCTTT
CASRLDRRGTEAFF
>TRBV24-1|-|many|TRBJ2-1
TGTGCCACCAGAAAGGGGGGGGATCTAGACAATGAGCAGTTCTTC
CATRKGGDLDNEQFF
>TRBV12-3/TRBV12-4|TRBD2|few|TRBJ2-1
TGTGCCAGCAGCGGGACTAGCGGGCGACAAGAGCAGTTCTTC
CASSGTSGRQEQFF
>TRBV10-3|-|many|TRBJ2-4
TGTGCCACCGGGACTCGGAACATTCAGTACTTC
CATGTRNIQYF
>TRBV5-1|-|few|TRBJ2-5
TGCGCCAGCAGCCATCAGGATAAAGAGACCCAGTACTTC
CASSHQDKETQYF
>TRBV7-9|-|many|TRBJ2-7
TGTGCCAGCAGCCCCGGGACCGGGGCGGGCGTCTACGAGCAGTACTTC
CASSPGTGAGVYEQYF
>TRBV20-1|-|many|TRBJ2-7
TGCAGTGCTCCCCTTGGGTCTTTGTCCTACGAGCAGTACTTC
CSAPLGSLSYEQYF
>TRBV7-9|-|few|TRBJ2-1
TGTGCCAGCAACCGACACGTAAGCAGTGAGCAGTTCTTC
CASNRHVSSEQFF
>TRBV18|TRBD1|-|TRBJ1-1
TGTGCCAGCTCAGCGACAGGGGGCATGAACACTGAAGCTTTCTTT
CASSATGGMNTEAFF
>TRBV7-9|-|-|TRBJ2-4
TGTGCCAGCAGCCCGATACGTGGCGAAAACATTCAGTACTTC
CASSPIRGENIQYF
>TRBV5-6|-|-|TRBJ2-1
TGTGCCAGCACCTATAGCTCCTACAATGAGCAGTTCTTC
CASTYSSYNEQFF
>TRBV29-1|-|-|TRBJ2-6
TGCAGCGTTGAAGGGACACCCTCTGGGGCCAACGTCCTGACTTTC
CSVEGTPSGANVLTF
>TRBV5-1|-|many|TRBJ2-7
TGCGCCAGCAGCTTGGCCCCGGACACCTACGAGCAGTACTTC
CASSLAPDTYEQYF
>TRBV20-1|TRBD2|many|TRBJ2-3
TGCAGTGCTAGAGGGACTAGCGGACTCACAGATACGCAGTATTTT
CSARGTSGLTDTQYF
>TRBV20-1|-|-|TRBJ2-1
TGCAGTGCTAGACAGATCGATGAGCAGTTCTTC
CSARQIDEQFF
>TRBV27|-|few|TRBJ2-1
TGTGCCAGCAGTCCCCTTAACCCCCCTTACAATGAGCAGTTCTTC
CASSPLNPPYNEQFF
>TRBV7-9|-|few|TRBJ1-2
TGTGCCAGCAGCTTCGCAGGGAGTGGCTACACCTTC
CASSFAGSGYTF
>TRBV10-3|-|few|TRBJ2-6
TGTGCCATCAGTGAGCTCTCGGGCCTGACTTTC
CAISELSGLTF
>TRBV5-1|TRBD2|many|TRBJ2-7
TGCGCCAGCACCCGGGAGGGCGACGAGCAGTACTTC
CASTREGDEQYF
>TRBV6-5|-|many|TRBJ2-3
TGTGCCAGCGGGAGAGGCACAGATACGCAGTATTTT
CASGRGTDTQYF
>TRBV7-9|-|few|TRBJ1-2
TGTGCCAGCAGCTTACCAGGGTATCGATATACCGTCAACTATGGCTACACCTTC
CASSLPGYRYTVNYGYTF
>TRBV4-3|-|few|TRBJ2-1
TGCGCCAGCAGCCAAGACCGGCTAGCATTGGGTGAGCAGTTCTTC
CASSQDRLALGEQFF